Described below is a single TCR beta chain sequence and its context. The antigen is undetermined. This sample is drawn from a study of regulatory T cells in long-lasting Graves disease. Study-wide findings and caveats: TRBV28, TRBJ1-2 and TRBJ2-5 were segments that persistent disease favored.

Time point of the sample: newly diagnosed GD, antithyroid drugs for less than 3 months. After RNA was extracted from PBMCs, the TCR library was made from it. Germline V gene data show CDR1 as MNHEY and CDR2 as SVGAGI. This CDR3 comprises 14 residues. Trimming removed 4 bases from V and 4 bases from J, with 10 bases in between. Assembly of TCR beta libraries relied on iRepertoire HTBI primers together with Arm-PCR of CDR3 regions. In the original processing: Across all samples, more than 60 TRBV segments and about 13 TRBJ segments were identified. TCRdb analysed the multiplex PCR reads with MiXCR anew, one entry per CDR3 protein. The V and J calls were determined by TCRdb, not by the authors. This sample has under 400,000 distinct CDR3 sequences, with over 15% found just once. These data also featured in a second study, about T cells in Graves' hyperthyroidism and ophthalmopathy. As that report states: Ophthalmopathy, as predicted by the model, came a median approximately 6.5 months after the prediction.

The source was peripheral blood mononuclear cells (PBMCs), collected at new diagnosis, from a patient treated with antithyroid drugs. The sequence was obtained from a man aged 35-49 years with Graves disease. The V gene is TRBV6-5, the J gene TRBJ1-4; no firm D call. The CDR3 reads CASSSDGVNEKLFF. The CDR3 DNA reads TGTGCCAGCAGTTCGGACGGCGTTAATGAAAAACTGTTTTTT.